This TCR beta chain was retrieved from a study of blood T cell repertoires in COVID-19. Across the whole study: The United States, Italy and Spain provided the acute and convalescent COVID-19 samples. From T cells, B-cell-depleted T cells, or PBMCs came the material, which was cDNA or gDNA.

Patients in Seattle were enrolled during active infection, then followed longitudinally. Study processing details: By means of reference gene primer amplification, nucleated cell counts were estimated. Some clones are missing from TCRdb's copy, which holds only in-frame ones; the method was immunoSEQ multiplex PCR. Clone size and the V and J calls come from that table; the DNA yielded D and trimming. The top ten hold more than 5.5% of the sample, which has approximately 70,000 clones, around 90% seen once. CDR1 and CDR2 (germline): SGHRS, YFSETQ. V lost 4 bases, J lost 8 bases, and 27 bases lay in between. The CDR3 length is 17 residues.

Input material: peripheral blood. This clonotype was sampled from a middle-aged man with COVID-19, enrolled during active disease. The V gene is TRBV5-1, the J gene TRBJ1-2, with a tentative D call TRBD1 (6 bases). CDR3 bases: TGCGCCAGCAGCAACCACTTACAGGGTTCGGAGTCTCGGGGCTACACCTTC. Amino acid sequence: CASSNHLQGSESRGYTF.